This T cell receptor beta chain was found in a study of T-cell memory formation after mild COVID-19. Overall study results and limits: Clones contracting across day 15 to 85 had a balanced CD4/CD8 profile; later expanding clones leaned CD4+. Those CD4+ clones that contracted were mainly in CM and EM (CD8+ ones in EMRA).

J was trimmed by 7 bases and V by 5 bases; bases with no gene match: 7. CDR1 SGHAT and CDR2 FQNNGV come from the germline V gene. This CDR3 is 14 amino acids long. Constant-segment-primed 5'RACE gave TCR alpha and TCR beta cDNA libraries with sample barcodes and UMIs. Each CDR3 protein gets one entry after TCRdb re-called the 5' RACE reads with MiXCR. The sample gives some 600,000 distinct CDR3 sequences, approximately 15% of which show up once; about 8.1% is in the top ten. Notes on this clonotype: Its antigen is undetermined.

The source is an adult woman who had mild COVID-19 (a few samples of this study predate the infection). Cell type and time point are not known. The chain couples TRBV11-2 to TRBJ2-1; TRBD1 matches 8 bases. What was sequenced was PBMCs or a T cell subset sorted from them (not recorded which). The CDR3 protein is CASSTSTGDNEQFF. The CDR3 DNA reads as TGTGCCAGCAGCACGTCGACAGGGGATAATGAGCAGTTCTTC.